One and the same sample provided the 9 T cell receptor beta chains below, sequenced in a study of vaccination and CD4 T cells after COVID-19. Treatment reported: roughly nine-day PBMC culture with coronavirus spike peptide pools or control peptides (ViraFEST assay). CD4+ T cells that came from the unexposed donor were collected before the COVID-19 pandemic (2011-2018). Their antigen targets remain unknown. Cultured CD4+ T-cell DNA underwent Oncomine TCR Beta short-read sequencing. TCRdb called the PCR reads again in MiXCR, with one record for every CDR3 protein. The repertoire includes 9,000 to 10,000 distinct CDR3 sequences, approximately 40% of them detected once, and around 12% sits in the top ten. Sequenced material: CD4+ T cells from blood, cultured in vitro. The receptors come from a human donor in good health.

This clonotype has only a few counts. CDR3 nucleotide sequence: TGTGCCAGCAGTGCCCAACAGGGGCTAGGGGGAGAGACCCAGTACTTC. Its protein is CASSAQQGLGGETQYF. V usage is TRBV6-1 and J usage is TRBJ2-5; TRBD1 aligns across 7 bases. Germline CDR1 reads MNHNS; CDR2 reads SASEGT. V shed 4 bases and J 4 bases; nucleotides not matched to a gene: 12. There are 16 residues in the CDR3.

This chain links TRBV12-3 or TRBV12-4 with TRBJ2-3; 7 bases fit TRBD2. CDR3 length: 16 amino acids. V gave up 4 bases and J gave up 3 bases; unmatched junction bases: 10. CDR3 amino acids: CASSSSVGGRTDTQYF. In DNA form, the CDR3 reads TGTGCCAGCAGTTCCTCGGTCGGCGGGAGAACAGATACGCAGTATTTT.

This clonotype was found a few times. V is TRBV20-1 and J is TRBJ1-1; D is perhaps TRBD1 (6 bases). Per the germline V gene, CDR1 is DFQATT and CDR2 is SNEGSKA (reference sequence). With 1 base removed from V and 4 bases from J, the gap between germline ends came to 22 bases. The CDR3 is made up of 17 amino acids. This CDR3 is CSARVQGSLITFTEAFF. As DNA, the CDR3 is TGCAGTGCTAGAGTCCAGGGGAGCCTGATCACATTCACTGAAGCTTTCTTT.

V and J are TRBV27 and TRBJ1-1; D is undetermined. Trimming pared 10 bases from V and 0 bases from J, leaving 18 bases between. Germline V gene sequence: CDR1 MNHEY, CDR2 SMNVEV (reference sequence). This CDR3 region has 15 residues. CDR3 residues: CATRKDGRLNTEAFF. The CDR3 coding sequence is TGTGCCACCAGGAAGGATGGTAGGTTGAACACTGAAGCTTTCTTT.

The chain is built from TRBV10-3 and TRBJ2-3; D gene ambiguous. The germline gives CDR1 ENHRY, CDR2 SYGVKD. Trimming took off 3 bases at V and 0 bases at J, with 4 bases between the two ends. The CDR3 sequence is 13 residues long. In DNA form, the CDR3 reads TGTGCCATCAGTGACGGCAGCACAGATACGCAGTATTTT. Residues: CAISDGSTDTQYF.

The J gene is TRBJ1-2, the V gene TRBV7-2; 7 positions match TRBD1. This CDR3 region has 15 residues. The V gene's germline CDR1 is SGHTA and CDR2 FQGNSA. The V and J ends lost 1 base and 11 bases, in that order; junction bases with no gene match: 13. The CDR3 coding sequence is TGTGCCAGCAGCTTAGAAGTGGGCAGGGGGGGAGGTTACACCTTC. Residues: CASSLEVGRGGGYTF.

The CDR3 DNA is TGTGCCAGCAGCCAAGTTGGTCGCGCGAATTCACCCCTCCACTTT. It is translated as CASSQVGRANSPLHF. The gene calls are TRBV4-2 and TRBJ1-6; D ambiguous. Germline lookup yields CDR1 LGHNA and CDR2 YNFKEQ. This CDR3 is built from 15 residues. Trimming took off 1 base at V and 7 bases at J, with 11 bases between the two ends.

The chain couples TRBV7-8 to TRBJ1-6; perhaps TRBD1 as D (5 bases). Germline-derived CDR1 and CDR2 are SGHVS and FQNEAQ. Trimming pared 5 bases from V and 7 bases from J, leaving 24 bases between. The CDR3 has 18 residues. CDR3 region: CASSASAGARGENSPLHF. In nucleotides, the CDR3 is TGTGCCAGCAGCGCGTCCGCCGGGGCTCGCGGGGAAAATTCACCCCTCCACTTT.

The rearrangement uses TRBV6-1 and TRBJ1-5; no firm D call. V lost 4 bases, J lost 5 bases, and 9 bases lay in between. From germline, CDR1 is MNHNS and CDR2 SASEGT. The CDR3 is 13 amino acids. CDR3: CASSGNIDQPQHF. The DNA for the CDR3 is TGTGCCAGCAGTGGGAACATAGATCAGCCCCAGCATTTT.